The entry below gives a single T cell receptor (beta chain) sequence along with its context. Trimming stripped 6 bases from V and 2 bases from J, with 10 bases between. Per germline, CDR1 LNHDA and CDR2 SQIVND (reference sequence). This CDR3 has 13 amino acids. Treatment described: around 19 received Ad26.COV2.S at low or high dose, single or two shots; roughly five received placebo; per-sample allocation not given. Specimens were obtained on day 63 following the first vaccine or placebo injection. In Boston, the donor was an adult between 18-55 years of age. Vaccination employed an Ad26 vector expressing the Wuhan-strain SARS-CoV-2 spike. This table comes from immunoSEQ multiplex PCR, and its TCRdb copy is limited to in-frame clones, with some not included. The sample has 400,000 to 500,000 clones, 89% seen once. The source of the sample is a study of Ad26.COV2.S vaccination and SARS-CoV-2 variants. Study background: Donor was assigned to the Ad26.COV2.S arm of trial COV1001. The study gave Ad26.COV2.S intramuscularly, once or twice 56 days apart.

The rearrangement uses TRBV19 and TRBJ1-1; no firm D call. This TCR was recovered from a person between 18 and 65 years old who received the Ad26.COV2.S COVID-19 vaccine or a placebo. The sample was peripheral blood, taken in a trial of Ad26.COV2.S vaccine versus placebo. The CDR3 DNA is TGTGCCAGTAGAAGACTGCTAAACACTGAAGCTTTCTTT. Translation: CASRRLLNTEAFF.